This TCR beta chain originates from a study of cytomegalovirus exposure and HLA in healthy donors. Study results and limitations: The study designated fewer than 200 TCR beta chains cytomegalovirus-associated. High specificity and sensitivity for cytomegalovirus status were reported for the classifier.

In its sample, this clone was seen a few times. Its target is not known. Libraries were prepared by immunoSEQ multiplex PCR; TCRdb keeps only in-frame clonotypes and omits some of them. The table lists over 200,000 clones, around 88% of them singletons, with 2.9% in the top ten. The TCR sequence derives from a woman under 30 in good health and CMV-seronegative. Sequenced material: PBMCs.

DNA for the CDR3: TGTGCCACCAGCCAGGGACAAAACACAGATACGCAGTATTTT. Its protein product is CATSQGQNTDTQYF. V is TRBV15 and J is TRBJ2-3, with D perhaps matching TRBD1 (6 bases). CDR1 and CDR2 (germline): LNHNV, YYDKDF (reference sequence). CDR3 length: 14 residues. V lost 5 bases and J lost 2, with 11 bases in between.